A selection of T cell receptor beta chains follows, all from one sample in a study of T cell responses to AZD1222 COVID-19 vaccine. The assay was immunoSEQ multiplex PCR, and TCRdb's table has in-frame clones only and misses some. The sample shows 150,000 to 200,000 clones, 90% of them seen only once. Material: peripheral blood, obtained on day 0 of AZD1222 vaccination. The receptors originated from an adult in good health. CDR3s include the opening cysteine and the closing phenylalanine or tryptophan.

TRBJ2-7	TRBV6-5	CASSPSYIYYEQYF
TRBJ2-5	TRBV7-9	CASSSTGTPERGTQYF
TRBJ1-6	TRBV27	CASSLFAGGGSPLHF
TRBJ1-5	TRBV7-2	CASSLGNQPQHF
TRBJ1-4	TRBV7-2	CASRPGTGYEKLFF
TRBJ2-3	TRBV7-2	CASSGADTQYF
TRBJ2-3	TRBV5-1	CASSRVGPASTDTQYF
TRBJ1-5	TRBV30	CAWRPKGVRTLGQPQHF
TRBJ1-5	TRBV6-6	CASSLPYGGGSNQPQHF
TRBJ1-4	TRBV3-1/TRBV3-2	CASSPTRANEKLFF
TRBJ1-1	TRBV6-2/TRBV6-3	CASSPSRRHILRGNTEAFF
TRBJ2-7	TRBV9	CASSALAGEGYEQYF
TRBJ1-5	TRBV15	CATSDPGQGNQPQHF
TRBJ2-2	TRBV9	CASSVAQGDTGELFF
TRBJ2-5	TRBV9	CASSVLKGFRETQYF
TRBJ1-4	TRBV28	CASSMTGGGNEKLFF
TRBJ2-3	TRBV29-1	CSVEDTGGTDTQYF
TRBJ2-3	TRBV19	CASSIRKGRPEADTQYF
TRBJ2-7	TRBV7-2	CASSLVRSGGGYEQYF
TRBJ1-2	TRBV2	CASSETGYYGYTF
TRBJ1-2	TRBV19	CASSRQGYGYTF
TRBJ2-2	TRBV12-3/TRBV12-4	CASSSTNSGELFF
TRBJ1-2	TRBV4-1	CASSQDPETAYGYTF
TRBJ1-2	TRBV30	CAWSPASSNYGYTF
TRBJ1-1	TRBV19	CASSIYWGQVSEAFF
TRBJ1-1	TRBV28	CASSSPGYTEAFF
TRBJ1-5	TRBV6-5	CASSLSYSNQPQHF
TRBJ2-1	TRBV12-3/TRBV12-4	CASSLTNEQFF
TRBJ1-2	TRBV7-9	CASSARELDPLFGYTF
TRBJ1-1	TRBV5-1	CASSLDISYTEAFF
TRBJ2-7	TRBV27	CASSLGDRAITEQYF
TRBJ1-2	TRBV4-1	CASSRHRGQGARDGYTF
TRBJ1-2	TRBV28	CASSTSVYASGYTF
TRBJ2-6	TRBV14	CASSQDRLSGANVLTF
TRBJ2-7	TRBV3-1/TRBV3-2	CASSHPHGTRSTYEQYF
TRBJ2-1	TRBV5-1	CASTSGGANNEQFF
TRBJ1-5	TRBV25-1	CASSPQSNQPQHF